This T cell receptor (beta chain) was sequenced in a study of T cells in Graves' hyperthyroidism and ophthalmopathy (dated by TCRdb to about 2019). About the full investigation: Peripheral blood samples were taken at initial diagnosis, before any treatment was given. Following sampling, methimazole starting at 30 mg daily was given to hyperthyroidism patients, and high-dose intravenous methylprednisolone was given to ophthalmopathy patients. The paper describes TCR Vbeta CDR3 sequencing of 135 peripheral blood samples, made up of 43 ophthalmopathy patients, around 73 hyperthyroidism patients and about 17 progressor patients. Prospective prediction of ophthalmopathy was tested in an independent validation cohort of some 20 hyperthyroidism patients and 17 patients who later progressed to ophthalmopathy. The approximately 100 discovery patients were randomly split 7:3 into training and test sets. To identify TCR V-J signatures that set the groups apart, the researchers used a discovery cohort of 90 to 100 patients, made up of around 42 with Graves' ophthalmopathy and some 60 with stable Graves' hyperthyroidism. Thyroid tissue and blood T-cell repertoires from several Graves' hyperthyroidism patients were also compared in the study.

Points on this clonotype: Its specific antigen is unknown. Base qualities are not provided; no much larger clone lies one nucleotide away.

Graves' hyperthyroidism was defined as stable when no progression to ophthalmopathy occurred over 18 months of follow-up. Hyperthyroidism patients were newly diagnosed, with disease duration under 2 months, and aged 18 to 65 years. Patients with uncontrolled infections, other autoimmune diseases, pregnancy or lactation were excluded. Diagnoses were established on the basis of clinical symptoms, serum thyroxine and TRAb, thyroid ultrasound, and orbital computed tomography. PBMCs were isolated from 7.5 to 10 ml of fresh peripheral blood by Ficoll-Paque density gradient centrifugation. Total RNA was extracted using Trizol reagent, and RNA quality was assessed on an Agilent 2100 Bioanalyzer. Germline trimming: 2 bases from V, 3 bases from J; junction bases outside gene matches: 10. CDR1 and CDR2 (SGHRS, YFSETQ) derive from the germline V gene. The CDR3 sequence holds 18 residues, the cysteine and phenylalanine included. Of all the DNA, just the CDR3 is kept, 54 bases in frame from base 1.

The TCR beta CDR3 regions were amplified from RNA transcripts. The first round of RT-PCR for the TCR CDR3 was performed with the HTBI primer set and the Qiagen OneStep RT-PCR kit. A second multiplex PCR round built the libraries, followed by size selection and purification. Libraries were sequenced paired-end with 100 bp reads on an Illumina HiSeq2000. The paper's processing steps were these. SOAPnuke was used to process the raw data, with reads discarded if the reads contained adapters or uncalled bases, had a mean Phred below 15, or lacked an exact constant-primer or identifier match. High-quality paired reads were merged using COPE v1.2.5, and each unique nucleotide sequence was defined as a clonotype. MiTCR v1.1 was used to align the clonotypes against IMGT TRBV, TRBD and TRBJ reference segments. The analysis included only V-J combinations with a frequency above 0.0001, which together covered roughly 99% of the repertoires. The TCS score was defined as F50 (clonal expansion) divided by E x V (chaos), with BLOSUM62-based TCRdist calculated between CDR3 peptides within each V-J. Welch's t-statistics and random forest reduced approximately 520 V-J features to 13, which were used in a naive Bayes classifier (R e1071). TCRdb reanalyzed the raw reads on its own, using fastp at Q25 for trimming and MiXCR for clone calling, and kept in-frame beta chains. Entries that share a CDR3 protein sequence are merged under the most common genes and DNA. The V and J calls were determined by TCRdb, not by the authors. This sample holds about 500,000 distinct CDR3 sequences; 16% were observed only once. About 17% of the sample is in the top ten clones.

What the research found in general, with its limitations: Most expanded thyroid clonotypes (frequency above 0.001) were also detected in blood, suggesting blood repertoires may reflect thyroid immune responses. Ophthalmopathy was separated from stable hyperthyroidism by a 13 V-J signature model, with over 85% sensitivity and approximately 81% specificity obtained in cross-validation and 80%/75% obtained in testing. No statistical method was used to fix the sample size in advance, and group allocation was not hidden from the investigators. In validation, the model predicted progression to ophthalmopathy a median of around 6.5 months before onset, with roughly 68% sensitivity and nearly 75% specificity.

This sequence was found in a woman aged 18-29 years with Graves' hyperthyroidism. The sequencing sample was made of blood. The V gene is TRBV5-1 and the J gene is TRBJ2-1, and 11 bases in between align with TRBD2. The DNA sequence is given as TGCGCCAGCAGCTTAACTAGCGGGGGTAGGGCCATCTACAATGAGCAGTTCTTC. This gives the protein CASSLTSGGRAIYNEQFF. Joined to the reference TRBV5-1 and TRBJ2-1 proteins, this CDR3 gives the full variable domain: KAGVTQTPRYLIKTRGQQVTLSCSPISGHRSVSWYQQTPGQGLQFLFEYFSETQRNKGNFPGRFSGRQFSNSRSEMNVSTLELGDSALYLCASSLTSGGRAIYNEQFFGPGTRLTVL.